The entry below gives a single T cell receptor beta chain sequence along with its context. The data were produced by immunoSEQ multiplex PCR, yet TCRdb's version contains in-frame clones alone and is incomplete. Among some 300,000 clones listed, around 89% were seen once. This sample is part of a study of blood T cell repertoires in COVID-19. The CDR3 runs 13 residues. The V and J ends lost 6 bases and 4 bases, in that order; junction bases with no gene match: 7. Germline assignment: CDR1 SQVTM and CDR2 ANQGSEA. The chain uses TRBV29-1 and TRBJ2-7; TRBD1 matches at 9 bases. This receptor was identified in a woman aged 45-60 years with COVID-19, enrolled during active disease. Input material: peripheral blood. Here the CDR3 reads CSVGGTGLYEQYF. Written as DNA, the CDR3 is TGCAGCGTGGGGGGGACAGGGCTTTACGAGCAGTACTTC.